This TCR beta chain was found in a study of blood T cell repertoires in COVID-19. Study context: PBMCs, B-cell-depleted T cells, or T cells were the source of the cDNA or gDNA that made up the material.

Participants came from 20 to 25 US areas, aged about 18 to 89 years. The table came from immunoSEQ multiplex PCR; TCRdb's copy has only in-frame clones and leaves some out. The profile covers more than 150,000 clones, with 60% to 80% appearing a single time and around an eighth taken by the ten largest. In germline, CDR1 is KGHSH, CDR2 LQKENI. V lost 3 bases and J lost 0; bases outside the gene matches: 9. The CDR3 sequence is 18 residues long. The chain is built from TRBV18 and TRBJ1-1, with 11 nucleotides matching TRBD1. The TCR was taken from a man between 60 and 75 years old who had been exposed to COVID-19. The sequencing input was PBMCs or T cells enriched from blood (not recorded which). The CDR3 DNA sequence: TGTGCCAGCTCACCCCTCGGGACAGGGGGGGTTATGAACACTGAAGCTTTCTTT. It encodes CASSPLGTGGVMNTEAFF. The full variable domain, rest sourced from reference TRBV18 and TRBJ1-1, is NAGVMQNPRHLVRRRGQEARLRCSPMKGHSHVYWYRQLPEEGLKFMVYLQKENIIDESGMPKERFSAEFPKEGPSILRIQQVVRGDSAAYFCASSPLGTGGVMNTEAFFGQGTRLTVV.